The 21 T cell receptor beta chains below all came from one sample that was sequenced in a study of cytomegalovirus exposure and HLA in healthy donors. It was with 60 Vbeta and 13 Jbeta primers that the PCR ran. The assay was immunoSEQ multiplex PCR, and TCRdb's table has in-frame clones only and misses some. The sample gives approximately 100,000 clones, 60% to 80% of which show up once; 0.79% is in the top ten. The sample taken for sequencing was PBMCs. The receptors come from a boy younger than 18 in good health and CMV-seronegative.

This chain connects TRBV30 to TRBJ2-7, with D tentatively TRBD2 (6 bases). This CDR3 contains 11 residues. CDR1 GTSNPN and CDR2 SVGIG come from the germline V gene (reference sequence). Deletions cut 6 bases from V and 1 base from J, with 7 bases between. The CDR3 protein is CACGGSYEQYF. In DNA form, the CDR3 reads TGTGCCTGCGGGGGATCCTACGAGCAGTACTTC.

The chain couples TRBV5-6 to TRBJ1-1; perhaps TRBD1 as D (5 bases). Per germline, CDR1 SGHDT and CDR2 YYEEEE. CDR3 size: 15 residues. The V end lost 3 bases, the J end lost 0 bases, and 12 bases lay between the germline ends. In DNA form, the CDR3 reads TGTGCCAGCAGCTCGGGGGGAACCTTGAACACTGAAGCTTTCTTT. This translates into CASSSGGTLNTEAFF.

The chain links TRBV5-1 to TRBJ2-3; 9 bases agree with TRBD1. With 3 bases clipped from V and 0 bases from J, the junction kept 2 bases outside the gene matches. This CDR3 spans 15 amino acids. From germline, CDR1 is SGHRS and CDR2 YFSETQ. The CDR3 region has the DNA TGCGCCAGCAGCTGGGACAGGGAGAGCACAGATACGCAGTATTTT. This translates into CASSWDRESTDTQYF.

The V call is TRBV6-5, the J call TRBJ1-4, with D tentatively TRBD1 (6 bases). Trimming cost V 6 bases and J 8 bases, with 19 bases left between them. Germline lookup yields CDR1 MNHEY and CDR2 SVGAGI. The CDR3 length is 15 residues. CDR3 coding DNA: TGTGCCAGCAGGCGCGCGGGTAGTGGGGGCGAAAAACTGTTTTTT. Residues: CASRRAGSGGEKLFF.

There are a few counts of this clone. The chain couples TRBV28 to TRBJ2-5; D is undetermined. The CDR3 has 16 amino acids. Germline loops: CDR1 MDHEN, CDR2 SYDVKM. Trimming removed 5 bases at V and 2 bases at J, with 18 bases between. CDR3: CASSPQIRLAQETQYF. CDR3 bases: TGTGCCAGCAGTCCTCAAATTCGACTGGCACAAGAGACCCAGTACTTC. Filled out from reference TRBV28 and TRBJ2-5, the complete variable domain reads DVKVTQSSRYLVKRTGEKVFLECVQDMDHENMFWYRQDPGLGLRLIYFSYDVKMKEKGDIPEGYSVSREKKERFSLILESASTNQTSMYLCASSPQIRLAQETQYFGPGTRLLVL.

This chain's CDR3 is CASSQDGGVTEAFF. The CDR3 region has the DNA TGCGCCAGCAGCCAAGATGGGGGGGTCACTGAAGCTTTCTTT. The rearrangement joins TRBV4-3 to TRBJ1-1; TRBD1 is a possible D gene (5 bases). CDR1 and CDR2 (germline): LGHNA, YSLEER. The CDR3 is 14 amino acids. Trimming shortened V by 0 bases and J by 4 bases, and 9 bases separated the two germline ends.

J is TRBJ2-7 and V is TRBV2; a possible D gene is TRBD2 (5 bases). The germline V gene encodes CDR1 SNHLY and CDR2 FYNNEI. This CDR3 contains 13 residues. Deletions cut 2 bases from V and 2 bases from J, with 7 bases between. The CDR3 is CASSETGTYEQYF. The CDR3 nucleotides are TGTGCCAGCAGTGAAACGGGAACCTACGAGCAGTACTTC.

The CDR3 loop is CASGLAGSSYEQYF. The DNA of the CDR3 is TGTGCCAGCGGCTTAGCGGGATCCTCCTACGAGCAGTACTTC. This sequence joins TRBV28 and TRBJ2-7, with 8 bases matching TRBD2. V was pared by 8 bases and J by 0 bases, with 6 bases of the junction left unmatched. Germline V gene sequence: CDR1 MDHEN, CDR2 SYDVKM. The CDR3 extends over 14 amino acids.

The chain uses TRBV11-2 and TRBJ2-7; D is possibly TRBD1 (5 bases). The germline V gene encodes CDR1 SGHAT and CDR2 FQNNGV. This CDR3 is built from 15 residues. With 1 base removed from V and 3 bases from J, the gap between germline ends came to 13 bases. CDR3 DNA sequence: TGTGCCAGCAGCTTAGTCCCAGGGCGAGACTACGAGCAGTACTTC. Translation: CASSLVPGRDYEQYF.

The CDR3 loop reads CASSSGTGGFIANEKLFF. The DNA for the CDR3 is TGTGCCAGCAGCTCGGGGACAGGGGGCTTTATAGCTAATGAAAAACTGTTTTTT. The chain joins TRBV7-6 to TRBJ1-4; 12 nucleotides line up with TRBD1. V dropped 4 bases and J dropped 3; count of bases not matched to a gene: 9. Germline V gene data show CDR1 as SGHVS and CDR2 as FNYEAQ. The CDR3 contains 18 residues.

The V gene is TRBV5-1, the J gene TRBJ2-1, with 11 bases fitting TRBD2. The V segment lost 4 bases and the J segment 3 bases; nucleotides outside the gene matches: 9. The CDR3 spans 17 residues. CDR1 and CDR2 (germline): SGHRS, YFSETQ. The CDR3 sequence is CASSLQTSGNLYNEQFF. The CDR3 DNA reads as TGCGCCAGCAGCCTACAGACTAGCGGGAATCTCTACAATGAGCAGTTCTTC.

The rearrangement links TRBV4-3 to TRBJ2-3, with 10 positions matching TRBD2. This CDR3 comprises 18 residues. The V gene's germline CDR1 is LGHNA and CDR2 YSLEER. The J segment lost 0 bases and the V segment lost 2 bases, leaving 8 bases of the junction unmatched. This CDR3 reads CASSQLSPSGGSTDTQYF. In nucleotides, the CDR3 is TGCGCCAGCAGCCAATTAAGCCCTAGCGGGGGTAGCACAGATACGCAGTATTTT.

This chain links TRBV5-4 with TRBJ1-2; 7 nucleotides match TRBD1. Trimming cost V 5 bases and J 4 bases; bases outside gene matches: 8. There are 14 residues in the CDR3. Looked up from germline, CDR1 is SGHNT and CDR2 is YYREEE (reference sequence). CDR3 amino acids: CASRTGTAVYGYTF. The CDR3 DNA sequence: TGTGCCAGCAGGACCGGGACAGCTGTCTATGGCTACACCTTC.

The chain couples TRBV28 to TRBJ2-7; the D gene is possibly TRBD2 (5 bases). The CDR3 sequence is 13 residues long. CDR1 and CDR2 (germline): MDHEN, SYDVKM. V was pared by 6 bases and J by 3 bases, with 12 bases between. The CDR3 nucleotides read TGTGCCAGCAGAGAGGGCCGGAACTACGAGCAGTACTTC. It yields the protein CASREGRNYEQYF.

V is TRBV5-4 and J is TRBJ2-6; D call uncertain. CDR1 is SGHNT and CDR2 is YYREEE in the germline V gene (reference sequence). The V and J ends lost 4 bases and 4 bases respectively, with 9 bases between them. The CDR3 loop spans 14 amino acids. CDR3 DNA sequence: TGTGCCAGCAGCCCTGACATGGGGGCCAACGTCCTGACTTTC. This codes for CASSPDMGANVLTF.

V usage is TRBV30 and J usage is TRBJ2-7; the D is unclear. Germline values: CDR1 GTSNPN, CDR2 SVGIG (reference sequence). V was shortened by 1 base and J by 4 bases, with 8 bases between the two germline ends. The length of the CDR3 is 12 residues. The CDR3: CAWSAKSYEQYF. CDR3 nucleotide sequence: TGTGCCTGGAGTGCTAAGTCGTACGAGCAGTACTTC.

The chain has TRBV11-1 and TRBJ2-2; tentatively, D is TRBD1 (6 bases). Trimming pared 4 bases from V and 2 bases from J, leaving 17 bases between. The CDR3 has 17 amino acids. Germline lookup yields CDR1 SGHAT and CDR2 FQDESV (reference sequence). The CDR3 bases are TGTGCCAGCAGCTCCATACCCGGGACACCTAACACCGGGGAGCTGTTTTTT. This encodes CASSSIPGTPNTGELFF. Filled out from reference TRBV11-1 and TRBJ2-2, the complete variable domain reads EAEVAQSPRYKITEKSQAVAFWCDPISGHATLYWYRQILGQGPELLVQFQDESVVDDSQLPKDRFSAERLKGVDSTLKIQPAELGDSAMYLCASSSIPGTPNTGELFFGEGSRLTVL.

This clone has a single count. This chain uses TRBV10-3 with TRBJ2-7; TRBD2 might be the D (6 bases). This CDR3 comprises 15 residues. V was shortened by 2 bases and J by 0 bases, with 11 bases between the two germline ends. Germline CDR1 ENHRY, CDR2 SYGVKD. The CDR3 loop reads CAISETREFSYEQYF. The CDR3 bases are TGTGCCATCAGTGAGACGCGGGAATTCTCCTACGAGCAGTACTTC.

The V gene is TRBV6-6, the J gene TRBJ2-7; D remains unclear. The CDR3 is 12 residues long. Germline CDR1 and CDR2: MNHNY and SVGAGI (reference sequence). V lost 10 bases to trimming and J lost 3 bases, with 13 bases between them. CDR3 protein: CATKQENYEQYF. CDR3 DNA sequence: TGTGCCACGAAGCAGGAAAACTACGAGCAGTACTTC.

The chain joins TRBV28 to TRBJ2-5; TRBD1 matches 10 bases. The CDR3 has 16 amino acids. V dropped 5 bases and J dropped 0; count of bases not matched to a gene: 6. Germline values: CDR1 MDHEN, CDR2 SYDVKM. CDR3 protein: CASSQPGQGYQETQYF. The CDR3 DNA sequence: TGTGCCAGCAGTCAACCGGGACAGGGGTACCAAGAGACCCAGTACTTC.

This chain links TRBV20-1 with TRBJ2-1; D remains unclear. This CDR3 contains 11 residues. V lost 5 bases, J lost 5 bases, and 7 bases lay in between. In germline, CDR1 is DFQATT, CDR2 SNEGSKA (reference sequence). The CDR3 loop is CSALRDNEQFF. For the CDR3, the DNA is TGCAGTGCTCTACGCGACAATGAGCAGTTCTTC.